The next 19 T cell receptor beta chains were all read from a single sample in a study of control samples from healthy donors and cancer patients (dated by TCRdb to the early 2020s). Receptors were amplified or captured by the immunoSEQ multiplex PCR assay. In TCRdb, the immuneACCESS table is reduced to in-frame sequences with V and J assigned. These tables do not hold every clone; where another copy was compared, an unresolved V gene accounts for under half, and the others remain unexplained. This sample comprises 90,000 to 150,000 clones, 70% to 90% of them detected only once. The ten largest account for about 3.2% of the sample. The material sequenced was blood. These receptors came from a man in his forties or fifties in good health.

V gene TRBV11-3 combines with J gene TRBJ1-4, with D uncertain. CDR1 SGHNT and CDR2 YENEEA come from the germline V gene. The CDR3 has 12 amino acids. Trimming shortened V by 1 base and J by 9 bases, and 6 bases separated the two germline ends. This CDR3 reads CASSLGSQKLFF. CDR3 nucleotides: TGTGCCAGCAGCTTAGGGTCACAAAAACTGTTTTTT.

The chain has TRBV18 and TRBJ1-1; D gene ambiguous. Germline V gene sequence: CDR1 KGHSH, CDR2 LQKENI. V lost 2 bases, J lost 4 bases, and 11 bases lay in between. The CDR3 loop spans 14 amino acids. The CDR3 coding sequence is TGTGCCAGCTCACCAGCCACGGGCGCCACTGAAGCTTTCTTT. This codes for CASSPATGATEAFF.

This sequence joins TRBV7-2 and TRBJ1-1; D might be TRBD1 (5 bases). With 5 bases removed from V and 2 bases from J, the gap between germline ends came to 15 bases. The CDR3 totals 15 residues. Germline V lookup: CDR1 SGHTA, CDR2 FQGNSA. CDR3 protein: CASSPRQLVNTEAFF. In nucleotides, the CDR3 is TGTGCCAGCAGCCCGAGACAGTTAGTCAACACTGAAGCTTTCTTT.

V usage is TRBV29-1 and J usage is TRBJ1-2; tentative D call: TRBD1 (6 bases). The CDR3 is 13 amino acids. Trimming stripped 6 bases from V and 3 bases from J, with 14 bases between. The germline V gene has CDR1 SQVTM and CDR2 ANQGSEA. The CDR3 DNA is TGCAGCGTCAAAGGGGGATCCGACTATGGCTACACCTTC. It yields the protein CSVKGGSDYGYTF. Looking up the rest from reference TRBV29-1 and TRBJ1-2 gives the full variable domain: SAVISQKPSRDICQRGTSLTIQCQVDSQVTMMFWYRQQPGQSLTLIATANQGSEATYESGFVIDKFPISRPNLTFSTLTVSNMSPEDSSIYLCSVKGGSDYGYTFGSGTRLTVV.

The chain is built from TRBV12-3 or TRBV12-4 and TRBJ1-1, with TRBD1 identical over 8 bases. Losses at the gene ends were 6 bases for V and 5 bases for J; bases not matched to a gene: 5. This CDR3 comprises 13 residues. The CDR3 bases are TGTGCCAGCAGCCCAGGGGGCCTGACTGAAGCTTTCTTT. Encoded protein: CASSPGGLTEAFF.

This clone was counted once. This chain joins TRBV9 and TRBJ1-6; D gene uncertain. Germline V gene lookup returns CDR1 SGDLS and CDR2 YYNGEE. Trimming pared 4 bases from V and 0 bases from J, leaving 14 bases between. The CDR3 covers 17 residues. The CDR3: CASSKSGLLSYNSPLHF. The CDR3 DNA reads as TGTGCCAGCAGCAAATCGGGTCTCCTCTCCTATAATTCACCCCTCCACTTT.

The chain links TRBV9 to TRBJ1-2; 8 bases map to TRBD1. The CDR3 sequence is 14 residues long. Germline values: CDR1 SGDLS, CDR2 YYNGEE. With V trimmed by 6 bases and J by 7 bases, 11 bases remained unmatched. The CDR3 reads CASTKPDRAGGYTF. DNA for the CDR3: TGTGCCAGCACCAAGCCGGACAGGGCCGGTGGCTACACCTTC.

The chain has TRBV7-9 and TRBJ1-2; 9 bases fit TRBD1. In germline, CDR1 is SEHNR, CDR2 FQNEAQ (reference sequence). This CDR3 has 15 amino acids. The junction had 6 bases not matched to a gene; V was cut back by 1 base and J by 6 bases. Here the CDR3 reads CASSLDRGRSDGYTF. CDR3 DNA sequence: TGTGCCAGCAGCTTAGACAGGGGGCGGAGTGATGGCTACACCTTC.

The chain recombines TRBV7-9 with TRBJ1-4; TRBD1 agrees at 9 bases. Germline trimming cut 5 bases from V and 7 bases from J; bases unmatched to any gene: 5. Germline CDR1 reads SEHNR; CDR2 reads FQNEAQ (reference sequence). The CDR3 extends over 14 amino acids. DNA for the CDR3: TGTGCCAGCAGCCTGGACAGGGGTAGTGAAAAACTGTTTTTT. Translating gives CASSLDRGSEKLFF.

The genes are TRBV9 and TRBJ2-2; perhaps TRBD2 as D (5 bases). This CDR3 region has 15 residues. Germline CDR1 is SGDLS and CDR2 is YYNGEE. Trimming took 0 bases from V and 4 from J, leaving 10 bases between them. CDR3 bases: TGTGCCAGCAGCGTAGATAGCGAGGTCACCGGGGAGCTGTTTTTT. Amino acid sequence: CASSVDSEVTGELFF.

The CDR3 DNA reads TGTGCCAGCAGCCCCACCGGGACAGTCAACTATGGCTACACCTTC. The encoded protein is CASSPTGTVNYGYTF. J is TRBJ1-2 and V is TRBV11-2; 7 bases line up with TRBD1. Unmatched junction bases numbered 8, after V lost 5 bases and J lost 2 bases. The CDR3 loop spans 15 amino acids. The germline CDR1 and CDR2 sequences are SGHAT and FQNNGV.

This clone was seen only a few times. The rearrangement uses TRBV5-6 and TRBJ1-2, with D hard to call. The CDR3 length is 15 residues. V was shortened by 6 bases and J by 1 base, with 16 bases between the two germline ends. The germline V gene encodes CDR1 SGHDT and CDR2 YYEEEE. CDR3 DNA: TGTGCCAGCACCAGTCGGGGAGCTCTTAACTATGGCTACACCTTC. Translation: CASTSRGALNYGYTF.

This clone was found a few times. The chain joins TRBV6-2 or TRBV6-3 to TRBJ2-6, with D perhaps TRBD1 (5 bases). Per the germline V gene, CDR1 is MNHEY and CDR2 is SVGEGT. This CDR3 region has 16 residues. With 4 bases removed from V and 4 bases from J, the gap between germline ends came to 14 bases. The CDR3 DNA follows: TGTGCCAGCAGTTCTGACAGTACCTCCGGGGCCAACGTCCTGACTTTC. It codes for CASSSDSTSGANVLTF.

The rearrangement links TRBV7-2 to TRBJ2-1; 14 bases fit TRBD2. Losses at the gene ends were 5 bases for V and 13 bases for J; bases not matched to a gene: 10. The CDR3 is made up of 15 amino acids. Per germline, CDR1 SGHTA and CDR2 FQGNSA. CDR3 DNA: TGTGCCAGCAGCACGGGACTAGCGGGGGCTCCTAATCAGTTCTTC. As protein: CASSTGLAGAPNQFF.

The V gene is TRBV18, the J gene TRBJ1-2; TRBD1 might be the D (5 bases). Trimming took 0 bases from V and 5 from J, leaving 16 bases between them. CDR1 is KGHSH, CDR2 LQKENI, per germline. The CDR3 contains 16 residues. The CDR3 reads CASSPPGGFKRYGYTF. The CDR3 DNA reads TGTGCCAGCTCACCACCGGGGGGGTTTAAGCGGTATGGCTACACCTTC.

V usage is TRBV10-2 and J usage is TRBJ1-1, with no clear D. Per germline, CDR1 WSHSY and CDR2 SAAADI. This CDR3 has 14 amino acids. Trimming took 2 bases from V and 0 from J, leaving 7 bases between them. CDR3 loop: CASSEVAVNTEAFF. The CDR3 DNA is TGCGCCAGCAGTGAGGTGGCGGTGAACACTGAAGCTTTCTTT.

The chain couples TRBV6-6 to TRBJ2-1; the match to TRBD1 covers 7 bases. Germline values: CDR1 MNHNY, CDR2 SVGAGI (reference sequence). The CDR3 contains 11 residues. The J segment lost 14 bases and the V segment lost 6 bases, leaving 7 bases of the junction unmatched. The CDR3 region has the DNA TGTGCCAGCAGCATGACAGGGTTGAAGTTCTTC. This encodes CASSMTGLKFF.

The rearrangement joins TRBV18 to TRBJ2-1; TRBD1 might be the D (5 bases). Germline values: CDR1 KGHSH, CDR2 LQKENI. The CDR3 has 15 amino acids. Trimming took 2 bases from V and 8 from J, leaving 16 bases between them. The DNA for the CDR3 is TGTGCCAGCTCACCAACGACCAGGGTTGGTGATGAGCAGTTCTTC. This sequence encodes CASSPTTRVGDEQFF.

The chain is built from TRBV11-2 and TRBJ2-2; D gene uncertain. Germline lookup yields CDR1 SGHAT and CDR2 FQNNGV. The CDR3 has 13 amino acids. The V gene lost 0 bases and the J gene lost 4 bases, with 3 bases spanning the gap. CDR3 coding DNA: TGTGCCAGCAGCTTAGACCTCACCGGGGAGCTGTTTTTT. This codes for CASSLDLTGELFF.